This TCR beta chain is drawn from a study of cytomegalovirus exposure and HLA in healthy donors. Study overall: Among the approximately 430 donors who were genotyped, approximately 83% fell in the genetic ancestry cluster that is associated with self-reported Caucasian donors. The study, taken as a whole, reports: V- and J-gene trimming of TCR beta was linked (in a later analysis) to a missense DCLRE1C variant. As immune exposure information, only CMV serostatus was available.

In its sample, this clone was seen a few times. What it binds is not known. In the PCR, 60 Vbeta and 13 Jbeta primers were used. Methods used by the authors: An analysis performed later counted roughly 79 million unique TCR beta chains (approximately 12 million of them shared). The assay was immunoSEQ multiplex PCR, and TCRdb's table has in-frame clones only and misses some. V and J calls and clone size come straight from that table; D and trimming were deduced from the DNA. This sample has under 90,000 clones; about 67% occur once, and the top ten carry 6.5% to 8%. Trimming took 4 bases from V and 2 from J, leaving 17 bases between them. The length of the CDR3 is 16 residues. Germline values: CDR1 SGHNT, CDR2 YYREEE (reference sequence).

The clonotype comes from a man aged 35 to 55 in good health and CMV-seropositive. Input material: PBMCs. This chain joins TRBV5-4 and TRBJ2-3; a weak D match, TRBD2 (5 bases). The CDR3 is CASSPRGEVPTDTQYF. DNA of the CDR3: TGTGCCAGCAGCCCACGGGGAGAGGTCCCCACAGATACGCAGTATTTT.